This TCR beta chain was profiled in a study of T cell repertoires in cytomegalovirus infection. Background on the study: Carrying CMV and the relevant HLA type showed in public TCR beta signatures.

General observations from the study: In two of eight donors, the top clonotype was HLA-C-restricted CMV-specific. Adding up the frequency of public TCR beta families identified people who carried CMV plus the relevant HLA.

This clonotype was recorded a few times. No antigen is known for it. This CDR3 has 16 amino acids. V was pared by 0 bases and J by 2 bases, with 6 bases of the junction left unmatched. Germline V CDR1 and CDR2: SGHRS, YFSETQ. Each CDR3 protein gets one entry after TCRdb re-called the reads with MiXCR. The top ten hold around 9% of the sample, which has a few hundred thousand distinct CDR3 sequences, around 13% seen once. The rearrangement uses TRBV5-1 and TRBJ2-3, with 7 bases fitting TRBD2. The sample taken for sequencing was PBMCs. The receptor's source is a human donor in good health (CMV status not recorded). Some clones in this sample may be carry-over from other donors' samples. The DNA of the CDR3 is TGCGCCAGCAGCTTGGGTTCTAGCGGTTTCACAGATACGCAGTATTTT. Its protein product is CASSLGSSGFTDTQYF.